This T cell receptor beta chain was sequenced during a study of CD8+ T cells in alopecia areata. Investigators isolated RNA and reverse transcribed it into cDNA to act as the sequencing template. The protocol was immunoSEQ multiplex PCR, while the TCRdb copy is restricted to in-frame clones and leaves out a portion. Of about 200,000 clones in the sample, more than 50% were seen once. Material for sequencing was CD8+ T cells sorted from blood. The sequence was collected from a human donor in good health.

In nucleotides, the CDR3 is TGTGCCAGCAGTTACGACCTAGGGGGCCAAGAGACCCAGTACTTC. It encodes CASSYDLGGQETQYF. V and J are TRBV27 and TRBJ2-5; D perhaps matches TRBD1 (6 bases). Looked up from germline, CDR1 is MNHEY and CDR2 is SMNVEV (reference sequence). V was trimmed by 4 bases and J by 1 base, leaving 13 bases between them. This CDR3 is 15 amino acids long.